The 29 T cell receptor beta chains below come from one sample, sequenced in a study of OX40 agonist ivuxolimab in advanced cancers. Generated by immunoSEQ multiplex PCR, the TCRdb table keeps only in-frame clones and is missing some. The top ten clones hold just over 35% of a sample with over 20,000 clones, approximately 88% of them seen once. Sequences were derived from CD4+ or CD8+ T cells sorted from blood, sampled in a trial of the OX40 agonist ivuxolimab. The receptor source for this set is an adult with an advanced solid tumor such as melanoma, head and neck, liver or kidney cancer.

CDR3 nucleotides: TGCGCCAGCAGCCAAGAAGGCTCGGGACCTAGCTCTGGAAACACCATATATTTT. Translation: CASSQEGSGPSSGNTIYF. The chain joins TRBV4-1 to TRBJ1-3, with a weak D call TRBD1 (5 bases). This CDR3 has 18 amino acids. V shed 0 bases and J shed 0 bases, with 15 bases lying between them. Germline CDR1 MGHRA, CDR2 YSYEKL.

The chain links TRBV7-6 to TRBJ2-5; 7 bases fit TRBD1. This CDR3 spans 15 amino acids. The V gene's germline CDR1 is SGHVS and CDR2 FNYEAQ. V lost 5 bases to trimming and J lost 1 base; unmatched junction nucleotides: 7. The CDR3: CASSLRDSPQETQYF. The CDR3, as DNA: TGTGCCAGCAGCCTTCGGGACAGCCCCCAAGAGACCCAGTACTTC.

This chain links TRBV7-6 with TRBJ2-3, with TRBD2 matching 10 bases. Germline CDR1 and CDR2: SGHVS and FNYEAQ. V was clipped by 6 bases and J by 5 bases; unmatched bases: 8. CDR3 length: 15 amino acids. CDR3 coding DNA: TGTGCCAGCAGTCGAAGCGGGGGGGCCCGAGATACGCAGTATTTT. Amino acid sequence: CASSRSGGARDTQYF.

This chain uses TRBV9 with TRBJ2-7; D possibly corresponds to TRBD2 (5 bases). This CDR3 spans 14 amino acids. Looked up from germline, CDR1 is SGDLS and CDR2 is YYNGEE. The germline V and J ends were trimmed by 4 bases and 2 bases, with 13 bases remaining between them. The CDR3 is CASSNPGTPYEQYF. DNA of the CDR3: TGTGCCAGCAGCAACCCGGGAACACCCTACGAGCAGTACTTC. Variable domain in full (rest from reference TRBV9 and TRBJ2-7): DSGVTQTPKHLITATGQRVTLRCSPRSGDLSVYWYQQSLDQGLQFLIQYYNGEERAKGNILERFSAQQFPDLHSELNLSSLELGDSALYFCASSNPGTPYEQYFGPGTRLTVT.

V is TRBV6-1 and J is TRBJ2-7; 10 bases are a match to TRBD1. V trimming: 5 bases; J trimming: 4 bases; junction bases outside the gene matches: 5. This CDR3 has 14 residues. Germline CDR1 and CDR2: MNHNS and SASEGT. The CDR3 region is CASSPRGQGYEQYF. As DNA, the CDR3 is TGTGCCAGCAGTCCAAGGGGACAGGGGTACGAGCAGTACTTC.

The rearrangement uses TRBV5-4 and TRBJ2-7; D not certain. Per the germline V gene, CDR1 is SGHNT and CDR2 is YYREEE (reference sequence). The CDR3 extends over 14 amino acids. V lost 6 bases and J 2 bases, leaving 15 bases between the germline ends. This CDR3 is CASTLRRRAYEQYF. As DNA, the CDR3 is TGTGCCAGCACCCTCCGTCGCCGCGCCTACGAGCAGTACTTC.

This clone has only one observation. The J gene is TRBJ1-1, the V gene TRBV7-8, with D possibly matching TRBD1 (5 bases). The V and J ends lost 5 bases and 0 bases respectively, with 16 bases between them. The CDR3 extends over 16 amino acids. Germline V gene data show CDR1 as SGHVS and CDR2 as FQNEAQ. Here the CDR3 reads CASSRPQGSMNTEAFF. CDR3 sequence (DNA): TGTGCCAGCAGCCGCCCCCAGGGCAGTATGAACACTGAAGCTTTCTTT.

This sequence joins TRBV6-5 and TRBJ2-7; 8 nucleotides agree with TRBD2. The CDR3 is 16 amino acids. Germline lookup yields CDR1 MNHEY and CDR2 SVGAGI. The J segment lost 4 bases and the V segment lost 0 bases, leaving 8 bases of the junction unmatched. The CDR3 sequence is CASSYSSSGVIYEQYF. CDR3 DNA: TGTGCCAGCAGTTACTCGAGTAGCGGGGTGATATACGAGCAGTACTTC.

The rearrangement links TRBV2 to TRBJ1-1, with D possibly being TRBD1 (5 bases). Germline V gives CDR1 SNHLY, CDR2 FYNNEI. This CDR3 has 12 amino acids. V was pared by 7 bases and J by 5 bases, with 11 bases between. CDR3 residues: CASIRGVTEAFF. The CDR3 bases are TGTGCCAGCATAAGGGGCGTGACTGAAGCTTTCTTT.

The rearrangement uses TRBV4-1 and TRBJ1-1, with D possibly being TRBD1 (5 bases). V lost 0 bases and J 1 base, leaving 9 bases between the germline ends. The CDR3 is 15 amino acids. Germline CDR1 and CDR2: MGHRA and YSYEKL. This CDR3 is CASSQDSGRNTEAFF. The CDR3 nucleotides read TGCGCCAGCAGCCAAGATTCAGGGAGGAACACTGAAGCTTTCTTT.

The V gene is TRBV11-2, the J gene TRBJ2-2, with D maybe TRBD2 (5 bases). The CDR3 runs 13 residues. CDR1 is SGHAT, CDR2 FQNNGV, per germline. The V end lost 5 bases, the J end lost 6 bases, and 10 bases lay between the germline ends. CDR3 in amino acids: CASSAGGSGELFF. Written as DNA, the CDR3 is TGTGCCAGCAGCGCCGGCGGGTCCGGGGAGCTGTTTTTT.

The chain is built from TRBV5-1 and TRBJ2-3; 14 bases align to TRBD2. The CDR3 is 19 amino acids. V trimming: 5 bases; J trimming: 0 bases; junction bases outside the gene matches: 11. Germline V CDR1 and CDR2: SGHRS, YFSETQ. The CDR3 reads CASSPYRLAGGLSTDTQYF. DNA for the CDR3: TGCGCCAGCAGTCCCTATCGACTAGCGGGGGGGCTGAGCACAGATACGCAGTATTTT.

This clone came up once. CDR3 protein: CASTSSPGLNSGNTIYF. The CDR3 nucleotides are TGCGCCAGCACCTCCTCCCCGGGACTGAACTCTGGAAACACCATATATTTT. The V and J genes are TRBV5-1 and TRBJ1-3; tentative D call: TRBD1 (5 bases). Between the trimmed V and J ends, which lost 6 bases and 0 bases, there was a span of 19 bases. Germline loops: CDR1 SGHRS, CDR2 YFSETQ. The CDR3 contains 17 residues.

The sample holds many counts of this clone. This chain uses TRBV7-9 with TRBJ1-1; weak D call: TRBD1 (5 bases). The CDR3 loop spans 14 amino acids. The germline gives CDR1 SEHNR, CDR2 FQNEAQ (reference sequence). Trimming removed 8 bases from V and 4 bases from J, with 17 bases in between. CDR3 DNA sequence: TGTGCCAGCCTTGCGGGACCCGGGGGCACTGAAGCTTTCTTT. The encoded protein is CASLAGPGGTEAFF.

The rearrangement links TRBV5-4 to TRBJ1-1, with D perhaps matching TRBD1 (5 bases). V dropped 4 bases and J dropped 4 bases, with 14 bases sitting between them. CDR1 and CDR2 from the germline V gene are SGHNT and YYREEE (reference sequence). The CDR3 has 14 residues. This CDR3 is CASSPRGVGTEAFF. The DNA of the CDR3 is TGTGCCAGCAGCCCCCGGGGGGTGGGCACTGAAGCTTTCTTT.

The V and J genes are TRBV11-2 and TRBJ2-7; D gene unclear. CDR3 length: 14 residues. Germline-derived CDR1 and CDR2 are SGHAT and FQNNGV. Trimming took off 1 base at V and 2 bases at J, with 9 bases between the two ends. In DNA, the CDR3 is TGTGCCAGCAGCTTAGGTACAGCCACCTACGAGCAGTACTTC. This codes for CASSLGTATYEQYF.

The V and J genes are TRBV29-1 and TRBJ1-3; D uncertain. Trimming removed 1 base from V and 2 bases from J, with 12 bases in between. The V gene's germline CDR1 is SQVTM and CDR2 ANQGSEA. CDR3 length: 15 residues. CDR3 region: CSVEGQTRTGNTIYF. Written as DNA, the CDR3 is TGCAGCGTTGAAGGCCAGACGAGGACTGGAAACACCATATATTTT. Full variable domain (remainder filled in from reference TRBV29-1 and TRBJ1-3): SAVISQKPSRDICQRGTSLTIQCQVDSQVTMMFWYRQQPGQSLTLIATANQGSEATYESGFVIDKFPISRPNLTFSTLTVSNMSPEDSSIYLCSVEGQTRTGNTIYFGEGSWLTVV.

The chain uses TRBV4-1 and TRBJ2-7; D perhaps matches TRBD2 (5 bases). V was cut by 0 bases and J by 5 bases, with 14 bases left in between. This CDR3 spans 15 amino acids. Per the germline V gene, CDR1 is MGHRA and CDR2 is YSYEKL. In DNA form, the CDR3 reads TGCGCCAGCAGCCAAGAAAGCCGGCTAGCTAACGAGCAGTACTTC. Protein sequence: CASSQESRLANEQYF.

V usage is TRBV29-1 and J usage is TRBJ1-1; a weak D match, TRBD1 (6 bases). Per the germline V gene, CDR1 is SQVTM and CDR2 is ANQGSEA. Trimming removed 6 bases at V and 4 bases at J, with 15 bases between. The CDR3 consists of 13 residues. The CDR3 nucleotides read TGCAGCGTCTTTCATGAGGGGGGCACTGAAGCTTTCTTT. This codes for CSVFHEGGTEAFF.

The chain uses TRBV8-2 and TRBJ2-6. TRBV8-2 represents a pseudogene. The CDR3 has 15 residues. CDR3 bases: TGTGGCATGCATCTAACACAAAGTCGGGCCAACGTCCTGACTTTC. Protein: CGMHLTQSRANVLTF.

This clone was detected once. The chain couples TRBV29-1 to TRBJ2-3; TRBD1 aligns across 9 bases. The CDR3 is 14 amino acids. V was clipped by 3 bases and J by 2 bases; unmatched bases: 3. CDR1 is SQVTM, CDR2 ANQGSEA, per germline. CDR3 region: CSVEDRGNTDTQYF. The CDR3 DNA sequence: TGCAGCGTTGAGGACAGGGGCAACACAGATACGCAGTATTTT.

The CDR3: CASSIETGSSYEQYF. The CDR3 DNA follows: TGTGCCAGCAGTATCGAAACGGGAAGCTCCTACGAGCAGTACTTC. This chain uses TRBV27 with TRBJ2-7; tentative D call: TRBD2 (5 bases). Trimming cost V 5 bases and J 0 bases, with 14 bases left between them. CDR1 is MNHEY, CDR2 SMNVEV, per germline (reference sequence). The CDR3 totals 15 residues.

The V gene is TRBV5-1, the J gene TRBJ1-2; possible D gene TRBD1, 6 bases. Germline lookup yields CDR1 SGHRS and CDR2 YFSETQ. V lost 4 bases, J lost 0 bases, and 22 bases lay in between. There are 18 residues in the CDR3. In DNA, the CDR3 is TGCGCCAGCAGCCCGGAAGGGGGGAACACCCCGTCTAACTATGGCTACACCTTC. As protein: CASSPEGGNTPSNYGYTF.

The chain employs TRBV7-9 and TRBJ2-5; 7 bases match TRBD2. The trim removed 2 bases at V and 5 bases at J, leaving 8 bases unmatched. The germline V gene has CDR1 SEHNR and CDR2 FQNEAQ (reference sequence). The CDR3 consists of 15 residues. CDR3 nucleotides: TGTGCCAGCAGCTTACTGCGGGAGCGTGGGGAGACCCAGTACTTC. Its translation: CASSLLRERGETQYF.

This chain uses TRBV27 with TRBJ2-6, with D possibly matching TRBD1 (6 bases). The CDR3 has 14 amino acids. Germline-derived CDR1 and CDR2 are MNHEY and SMNVEV (reference sequence). V lost 7 bases, J lost 0 bases, and 7 bases lay in between. CDR3 loop: CASNRVSGANVLTF. CDR3 sequence (DNA): TGTGCCAGCAACAGGGTCTCTGGGGCCAACGTCCTGACTTTC.

The rearrangement uses TRBV27 and TRBJ1-1; no reliable D call. Trimming took off 1 base at V and 4 bases at J, with 13 bases between the two ends. The CDR3 spans 15 residues. Looked up from germline, CDR1 is MNHEY and CDR2 is SMNVEV (reference sequence). CDR3 residues: CASSLWPGMVTEAFF. CDR3 sequence (DNA): TGTGCCAGCAGTTTATGGCCGGGAATGGTCACTGAAGCTTTCTTT.

The genes are TRBV5-6 and TRBJ2-2; 8 bases are a match to TRBD1. The germline V gene has CDR1 SGHDT and CDR2 YYEEEE. The V and J ends lost 0 bases and 3 bases, in that order; junction bases with no gene match: 1. This CDR3 is 15 amino acids long. The CDR3 region is CASSLVQGDTGELFF. CDR3 bases: TGTGCCAGCAGCTTGGTACAGGGGGACACCGGGGAGCTGTTTTTT.

This chain connects TRBV21-1 to TRBJ2-6; TRBD1, the table's D call, was not compared with the DNA. TRBV21-1 is tagged as a pseudogene. The CDR3 is 18 amino acids. The CDR3 DNA follows: TGTGCCAGCAGCAAAGGGGGCAGGGGGCCTTCTGGGGCCAACGTCCTGACTTTC. Its translation: CASSKGGRGPSGANVLTF.

This chain connects TRBV27 to TRBJ2-5; perhaps TRBD1 as D (5 bases). CDR1 is MNHEY and CDR2 is SMNVEV in the germline V gene (reference sequence). This CDR3 has 17 amino acids. Between the trimmed V and J ends, which lost 5 bases and 0 bases, there was a span of 19 bases. The CDR3 DNA is TGTGCCAGCAGTCCCAGACCGGGCAGGGCGTACCAAGAGACCCAGTACTTC. The encoded protein is CASSPRPGRAYQETQYF.